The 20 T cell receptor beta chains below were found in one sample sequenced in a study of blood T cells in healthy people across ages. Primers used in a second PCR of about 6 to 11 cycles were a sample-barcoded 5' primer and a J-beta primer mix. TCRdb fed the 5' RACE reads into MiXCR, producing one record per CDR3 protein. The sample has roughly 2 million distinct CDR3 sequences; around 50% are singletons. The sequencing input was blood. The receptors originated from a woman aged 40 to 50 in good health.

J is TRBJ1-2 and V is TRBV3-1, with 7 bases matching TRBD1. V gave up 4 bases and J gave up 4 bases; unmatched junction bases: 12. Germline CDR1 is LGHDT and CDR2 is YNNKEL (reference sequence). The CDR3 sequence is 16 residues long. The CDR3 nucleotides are TGTGCCAGCAGCCGCCCGGGACAGCCGTTTTTCTATGGCTACACCTTC. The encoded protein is CASSRPGQPFFYGYTF.

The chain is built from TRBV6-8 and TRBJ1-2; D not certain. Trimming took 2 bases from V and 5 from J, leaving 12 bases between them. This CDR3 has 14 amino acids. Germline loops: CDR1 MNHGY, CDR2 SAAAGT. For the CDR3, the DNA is TGTGCCAGCAGTTACCCGGGCACGAAGTATGGCTACACCTTC. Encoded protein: CASSYPGTKYGYTF.

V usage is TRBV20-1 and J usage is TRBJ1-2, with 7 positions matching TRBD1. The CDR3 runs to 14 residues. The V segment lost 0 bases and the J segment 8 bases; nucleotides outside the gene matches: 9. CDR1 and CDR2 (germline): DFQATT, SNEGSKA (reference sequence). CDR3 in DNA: TGCAGTGCTAGAGATTCGAGGGGGCGAGGAGGCTACACCTTC. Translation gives CSARDSRGRGGYTF.

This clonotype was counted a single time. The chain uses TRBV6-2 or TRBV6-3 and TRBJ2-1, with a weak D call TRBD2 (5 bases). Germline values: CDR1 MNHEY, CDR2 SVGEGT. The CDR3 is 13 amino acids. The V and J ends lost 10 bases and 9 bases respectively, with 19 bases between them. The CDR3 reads CATVRDPTAEQFF. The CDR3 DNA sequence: TGTGCCACTGTCCGGGATCCCACCGCTGAGCAGTTCTTC.

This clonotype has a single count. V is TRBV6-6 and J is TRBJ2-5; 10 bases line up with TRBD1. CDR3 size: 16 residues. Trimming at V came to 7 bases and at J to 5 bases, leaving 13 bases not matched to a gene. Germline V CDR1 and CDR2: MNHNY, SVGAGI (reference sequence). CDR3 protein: CASTASPGQGIETQYF. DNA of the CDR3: TGTGCCAGCACCGCCTCACCGGGACAGGGGATCGAGACCCAGTACTTC.

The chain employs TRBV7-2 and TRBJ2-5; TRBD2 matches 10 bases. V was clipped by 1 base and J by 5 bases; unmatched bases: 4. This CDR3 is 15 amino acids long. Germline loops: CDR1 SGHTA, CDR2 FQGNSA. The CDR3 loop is CASSLGGAGGETQYF. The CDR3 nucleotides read TGTGCCAGCAGCTTAGGAGGAGCGGGAGGGGAGACCCAGTACTTC.

The CDR3 is CATSPGEAGATDTQYF. The CDR3 DNA reads TGTGCCACCAGTCCCGGGGAAGCGGGGGCCACAGATACGCAGTATTTT. The V and J genes are TRBV24-1 and TRBJ2-3, with 8 nucleotides matching TRBD2. Trimming at V came to 6 bases and at J to 2 bases, leaving 9 bases not matched to a gene. Germline-derived CDR1 and CDR2 are KGHDR and SFDVKD. The length of the CDR3 is 16 residues.

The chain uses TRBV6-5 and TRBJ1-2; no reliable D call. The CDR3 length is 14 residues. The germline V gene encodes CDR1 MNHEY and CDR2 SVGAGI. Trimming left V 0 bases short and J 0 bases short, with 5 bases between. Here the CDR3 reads CASSYSGANYGYTF. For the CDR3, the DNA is TGTGCCAGCAGTTACTCGGGAGCTAACTATGGCTACACCTTC.

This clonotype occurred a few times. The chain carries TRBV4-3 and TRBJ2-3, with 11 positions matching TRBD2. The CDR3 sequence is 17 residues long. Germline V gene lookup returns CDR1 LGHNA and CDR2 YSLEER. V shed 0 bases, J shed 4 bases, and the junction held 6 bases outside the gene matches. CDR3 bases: TGCGCCAGCAGCCAAGATAGCGGGGGGGCCCGGTCAGATACGCAGTATTTT. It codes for CASSQDSGGARSDTQYF.

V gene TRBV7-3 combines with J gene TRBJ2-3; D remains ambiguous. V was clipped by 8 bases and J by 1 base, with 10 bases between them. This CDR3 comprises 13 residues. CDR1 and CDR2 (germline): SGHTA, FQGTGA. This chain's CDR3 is CASGDDGTDTQYF. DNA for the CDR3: TGTGCCAGCGGGGATGATGGCACAGATACGCAGTATTTT.

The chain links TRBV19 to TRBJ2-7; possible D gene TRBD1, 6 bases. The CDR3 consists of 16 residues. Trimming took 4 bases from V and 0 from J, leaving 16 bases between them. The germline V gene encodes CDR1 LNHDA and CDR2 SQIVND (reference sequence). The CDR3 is CASSTRYRASSYEQYF. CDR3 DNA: TGTGCCAGTAGTACCCGGTACAGGGCAAGCTCCTACGAGCAGTACTTC.

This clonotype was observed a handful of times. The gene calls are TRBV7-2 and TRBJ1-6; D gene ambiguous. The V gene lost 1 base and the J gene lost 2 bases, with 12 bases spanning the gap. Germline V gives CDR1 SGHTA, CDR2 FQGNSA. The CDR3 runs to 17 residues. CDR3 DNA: TGTGCCAGCAGCTTAGAGGGTTCAGCCGCCTATAATTCACCCCTCCACTTT. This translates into CASSLEGSAAYNSPLHF.

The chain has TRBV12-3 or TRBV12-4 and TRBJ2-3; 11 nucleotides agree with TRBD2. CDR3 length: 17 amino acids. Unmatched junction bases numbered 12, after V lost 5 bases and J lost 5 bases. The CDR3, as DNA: TGTGCCAGCAGTCGTACTAGCGGGGGACCTAAAGTAGATACGCAGTATTTT. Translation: CASSRTSGGPKVDTQYF.

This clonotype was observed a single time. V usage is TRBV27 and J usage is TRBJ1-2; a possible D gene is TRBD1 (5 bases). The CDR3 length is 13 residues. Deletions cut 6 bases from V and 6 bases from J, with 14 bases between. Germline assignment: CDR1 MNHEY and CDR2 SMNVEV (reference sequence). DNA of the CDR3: TGTGCCAGCAGCGTCAGGGCGACCAATGGCTACACCTTC. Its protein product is CASSVRATNGYTF.

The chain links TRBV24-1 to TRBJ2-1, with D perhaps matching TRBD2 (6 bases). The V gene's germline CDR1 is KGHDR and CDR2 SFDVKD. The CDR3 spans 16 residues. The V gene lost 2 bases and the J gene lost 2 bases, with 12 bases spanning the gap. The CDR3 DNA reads TGTGCCACCAGTGATTCTCAGGGACTTGCCTACAATGAGCAGTTCTTC. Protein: CATSDSQGLAYNEQFF.

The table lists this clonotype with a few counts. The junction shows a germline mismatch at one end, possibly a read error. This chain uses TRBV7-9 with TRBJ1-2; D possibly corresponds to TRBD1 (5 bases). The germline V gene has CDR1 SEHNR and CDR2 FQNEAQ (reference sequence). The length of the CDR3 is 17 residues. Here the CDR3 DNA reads TGTGCCAGCAGTTTAGGATCCGGGACCTCTACCGGCTATGGCTACACCTTC. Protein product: CASSLGSGTSTGYGYTF.

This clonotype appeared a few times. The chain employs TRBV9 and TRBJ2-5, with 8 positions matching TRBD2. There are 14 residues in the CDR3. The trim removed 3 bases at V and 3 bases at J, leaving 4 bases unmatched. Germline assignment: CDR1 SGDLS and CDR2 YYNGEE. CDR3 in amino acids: CASSASGLEETQYF. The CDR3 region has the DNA TGTGCCAGCAGCGCCTCGGGACTAGAAGAGACCCAGTACTTC.

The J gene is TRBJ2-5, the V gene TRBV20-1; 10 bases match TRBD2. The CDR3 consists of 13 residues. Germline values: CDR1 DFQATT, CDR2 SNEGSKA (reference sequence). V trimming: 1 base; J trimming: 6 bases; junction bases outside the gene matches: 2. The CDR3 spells CSARASGGKTQYF. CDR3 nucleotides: TGCAGTGCTAGAGCTAGCGGGGGAAAGACCCAGTACTTC.

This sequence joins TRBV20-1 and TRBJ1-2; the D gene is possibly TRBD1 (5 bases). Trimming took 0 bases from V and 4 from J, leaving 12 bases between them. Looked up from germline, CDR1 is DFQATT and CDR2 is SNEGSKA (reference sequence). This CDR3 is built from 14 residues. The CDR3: CSARDQGVPYGYTF. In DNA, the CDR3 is TGCAGTGCTAGAGATCAGGGAGTCCCCTATGGCTACACCTTC.

CDR3 coding DNA: TGTGCCAGCAGCCAATGGGTAGCGGGGGAAGACAATGAGCAGTTCTTC. It codes for CASSQWVAGEDNEQFF. The chain has TRBV3-1 and TRBJ2-1; 9 bases are a match to TRBD2. CDR3 length equals 16 residues. CDR1 is LGHDT and CDR2 is YNNKEL in the germline V gene (reference sequence). Germline trimming cut 2 bases from V and 5 bases from J; bases unmatched to any gene: 7.